One T cell receptor (beta chain) is described in this entry. This entry is derived from a study of blood T cell repertoires in COVID-19. Study at large: The United States, Italy and Spain supplied acute and convalescent COVID-19 samples. The cDNA or gDNA used as material had been derived from T cells, B-cell-depleted T cells, or PBMCs.

J lost 5 bases, V lost 3 bases, and 10 bases had no gene match. Germline CDR1 SGHAT, CDR2 FQNNGV. CDR3 length: 17 amino acids. The authors' processing: Using reference gene primer amplification, nucleated cell counts were estimated. Libraries were prepared by immunoSEQ multiplex PCR; TCRdb keeps only in-frame clonotypes and omits some of them. V and J calls and clone size are those listed in that table; D and trimming were worked out from the DNA. The repertoire holds approximately 92,000 clones, with roughly 72% as singletons. J is TRBJ2-2 and V is TRBV11-2, with 9 bases lining up with TRBD2. This clonotype was obtained from a woman aged 60 to 75 in a cohort sampled during active or convalescent COVID-19. The sequenced sample was peripheral blood. CDR3 DNA: TGTGCCAGCAGCTTCCCGGCGGGGGGGCAGAGAACCGGGGAGCTGTTTTTT. Translated: CASSFPAGGQRTGELFF.